A single sample is the source of the 21 T cell receptor beta chains below, sequenced in a study of T-cell memory formation after mild COVID-19. In TCRdb, the 5' RACE reads were re-called with MiXCR into one record per CDR3 protein. The data contain 150,000 to 200,000 distinct CDR3 sequences, under 20% of them seen just once; the ten biggest clones take up 3.9%. The sample comprised PBMCs or a T cell subset sorted from them (not recorded which). The receptors derive from a man younger than 30 who had mild COVID-19 (a few samples of this study predate the infection). Cell type and time point are not known.

The V gene is TRBV20-1, the J gene TRBJ2-3, with a possible D match to TRBD1 (5 bases). CDR1 is DFQATT, CDR2 SNEGSKA, per germline (reference sequence). V gave up 6 bases and J gave up 2 bases, with 18 bases separating them. The CDR3 spans 15 residues. This chain's CDR3 is CSAIKGQGITDTQYF. The CDR3 region has the DNA TGCAGTGCCATTAAGGGGCAGGGCATCACAGATACGCAGTATTTT.

There are a few counts of this clonotype. This rearrangement joins TRBV7-9 to TRBJ2-5; 8 bases agree with TRBD1. V lost 6 bases to trimming and J lost 4 bases; unmatched junction nucleotides: 7. The V gene's germline CDR1 is SEHNR and CDR2 FQNEAQ (reference sequence). This CDR3 has 14 amino acids. Here the CDR3 DNA reads TGTGCCAGCAGGATCACACAGGGGGGAGAGACCCAGTACTTC. Translating it yields CASRITQGGETQYF.

This clonotype has a handful of counts. The V call is TRBV5-1, the J call TRBJ2-5; 12 bases match TRBD2. The CDR3 is 15 amino acids. The V segment lost 5 bases and the J segment 4 bases; nucleotides outside the gene matches: 6. CDR1 is SGHRS and CDR2 is YFSETQ in the germline V gene. CDR3 in DNA: TGCGCCAGCAGGCGGACTAGCGGGGTTTCAGAGACCCAGTACTTC. This gives the protein CASRRTSGVSETQYF.

This chain uses TRBV7-8 with TRBJ2-4; no definite D call. Trimming pared 4 bases from V and 3 bases from J, leaving 10 bases between. There are 14 residues in the CDR3. From germline, CDR1 is SGHVS and CDR2 FQNEAQ. The CDR3 DNA follows: TGTGCCAGCAGCTCCCGCGTGAGCAAAAACATTCAGTACTTC. Protein product: CASSSRVSKNIQYF.

The gene calls are TRBV12-3 or TRBV12-4 and TRBJ2-3; TRBD2 might be the D (6 bases). Trimming removed 4 bases from V and 1 base from J, with 21 bases in between. The CDR3 consists of 18 residues. This chain's CDR3 is CASSSVRGSAWGTDTQYF. For the CDR3, the DNA is TGTGCCAGCAGTTCAGTCCGGGGGTCGGCTTGGGGCACAGATACGCAGTATTTT.

This clonotype has just a few counts. The chain is built from TRBV20-1 and TRBJ1-6; D not certain. The V end was cut by 3 bases, the J end by 6 bases, with 0 bases between. This CDR3 has 10 residues. The germline gives CDR1 DFQATT, CDR2 SNEGSKA (reference sequence). The CDR3 bases are TGCAGTGCTAGTAATTCACCCCTCCACTTT. Protein: CSASNSPLHF.

The rearrangement links TRBV7-9 to TRBJ1-6, with D possibly being TRBD1 (6 bases). V was shortened by 5 bases and J by 9 bases, with 14 bases between the two germline ends. CDR3 length: 14 amino acids. From germline, CDR1 is SEHNR and CDR2 FQNEAQ (reference sequence). CDR3 sequence: CASSPGDIISPLHF. In nucleotides, the CDR3 is TGTGCCAGCAGCCCCGGGGACATCATTTCACCCCTCCACTTT.

The chain carries TRBV2 and TRBJ2-5, with D uncertain. Germline V gives CDR1 SNHLY, CDR2 FYNNEI. Trimming shortened V by 8 bases and J by 2 bases, and 6 bases separated the two germline ends. This CDR3 spans 11 amino acids. CDR3 bases: TGTGCCAGCGCGAAACAAGAGACCCAGTACTTC. Amino acids: CASAKQETQYF.

The table lists this clonotype with a few counts. This chain links TRBV4-2 with TRBJ2-2; 7 bases align to TRBD2. V dropped 6 bases and J dropped 3; count of bases not matched to a gene: 4. Germline V gene lookup returns CDR1 LGHNA and CDR2 YNFKEQ. The CDR3 loop spans 14 amino acids. DNA for the CDR3: TGTGCCAGCAGTCGCGCGGGGGACACCGGGGAGCTGTTTTTT. Its protein is CASSRAGDTGELFF.

This chain joins TRBV23-1 and TRBJ2-3; 14 bases are shared with TRBD2. TRBV23-1 is placed among ORFs of uncertain function. V was pared by 4 bases and J by 1 base, with 7 bases of the junction left unmatched. The CDR3 is 18 amino acids. The CDR3 DNA reads as TGCGCCAGCAGTCCCCTCGGGACTAGCGGGGGAGGCACAGATACGCAGTATTTT. Translation: CASSPLGTSGGGTDTQYF.

This clonotype was detected many times. This chain uses TRBV4-1 with TRBJ1-2, with D hard to call. The V end lost 0 bases, the J end lost 4 bases, and 3 bases lay between the germline ends. Germline-derived CDR1 and CDR2 are MGHRA and YSYEKL. The CDR3 consists of 12 residues. The CDR3 region is CASSQDSYGYTF. CDR3 in DNA: TGCGCCAGCAGCCAAGATTCCTATGGCTACACCTTC.

The J gene is TRBJ1-1, the V gene TRBV12-3 or TRBV12-4; no clear D gene. Trimming pared 1 base from V and 10 bases from J, leaving 13 bases between. CDR3 length: 13 amino acids. In DNA, the CDR3 is TGTGCCAGCAGTTTAGGCGGGGTTGTAGGAGCTTTCTTT. Amino acid sequence: CASSLGGVVGAFF.

This rearrangement joins TRBV5-1 to TRBJ1-1, with D tentatively TRBD1 (5 bases). Germline V gene sequence: CDR1 SGHRS, CDR2 YFSETQ. The CDR3 sequence is 15 residues long. Trimming removed 3 bases from V and 5 bases from J, with 17 bases in between. In DNA, the CDR3 is TGCGCCAGCAGCTCGTGGGGTTTGGGGCAGACTGAAGCTTTCTTT. This gives the protein CASSSWGLGQTEAFF. The entire variable domain, with the rest obtained from reference TRBV5-1 and TRBJ1-1, is as follows: KAGVTQTPRYLIKTRGQQVTLSCSPISGHRSVSWYQQTPGQGLQFLFEYFSETQRNKGNFPGRFSGRQFSNSRSEMNVSTLELGDSALYLCASSSWGLGQTEAFFGQGTRLTVV.

V and J are TRBV25-1 and TRBJ1-3; 9 nucleotides agree with TRBD1. This CDR3 contains 15 residues. CDR1 MGHDK and CDR2 SYGVNS come from the germline V gene. After removal of 3 bases from V and 7 bases from J, the junction contained 7 bases not matched to a gene. CDR3 bases: TGTGCCAGCAGTGATTCGACAGGGGGTTGGAACACCATATATTTT. Translated: CASSDSTGGWNTIYF.

This clonotype has ten or more counts. This chain links TRBV4-1 with TRBJ1-5, with TRBD1 as a possible D gene (6 bases). CDR3 length: 15 residues. Germline loops: CDR1 MGHRA, CDR2 YSYEKL. Between the trimmed V and J ends, which lost 3 bases and 5 bases, there was a span of 14 bases. Here the CDR3 DNA reads TGCGCCAGCAGCCACTATGGGGGCTTTGATCAGCCCCAGCATTTT. Residues: CASSHYGGFDQPQHF.

This chain joins TRBV20-1 and TRBJ2-3; no clear D. Germline-derived CDR1 and CDR2 are DFQATT and SNEGSKA (reference sequence). With 3 bases removed from V and 0 bases from J, the gap between germline ends came to 10 bases. The CDR3 covers 14 residues. The CDR3 DNA sequence: TGCAGTGCTAGGAGATTCTCTAGCACAGATACGCAGTATTTT. Translation gives CSARRFSSTDTQYF.

The chain is built from TRBV7-9 and TRBJ1-1; D is unclear. The CDR3 is 12 residues long. Per germline, CDR1 SEHNR and CDR2 FQNEAQ (reference sequence). V was cut by 1 base and J by 11 bases, with 11 bases left in between. This chain's CDR3 is CASSLERGAAFF. The DNA of the CDR3 is TGTGCCAGCAGCTTAGAGCGGGGAGCGGCTTTCTTT.

The rearrangement joins TRBV4-1 to TRBJ2-1; either TRBD1 or TRBD2 may supply D (5 bases each). The CDR3 consists of 13 residues. CDR1 and CDR2 (germline): MGHRA, YSYEKL. With 1 base removed from V and 8 bases from J, the gap between germline ends came to 9 bases. The CDR3 region is CASSQGGSDEQFF. The CDR3, as DNA: TGCGCCAGCAGCCAAGGGGGGAGTGATGAGCAGTTCTTC.

Ten or more counts support this clonotype. The chain employs TRBV7-2 and TRBJ1-2; D is ambiguous. The CDR3 totals 14 residues. V gave up 1 base and J gave up 6 bases, with 12 bases separating them. Germline CDR1 SGHTA, CDR2 FQGNSA. The CDR3 sequence: CASSLVGSPNGYTF. The CDR3 DNA is TGTGCCAGCAGCTTAGTGGGCAGCCCTAATGGCTACACCTTC. The whole variable domain, filled in from reference TRBV7-2 and TRBJ1-2, reads GAGVSQSPSNKVTEKGKDVELRCDPISGHTALYWYRQSLGQGLEFLIYFQGNSAPDKSGLPSDRFSAERTGGSVSTLTIQRTQQEDSAVYLCASSLVGSPNGYTFGSGTRLTVV.

The CDR3 loop is CASTREGLHSPLHF. Written as DNA, the CDR3 is TGTGCCAGCACTCGGGAGGGGCTACATTCACCCCTCCACTTT. The V gene is TRBV7-9, the J gene TRBJ1-6; maybe TRBD1 (5 bases). Trimming shortened V by 7 bases and J by 8 bases, and 15 bases separated the two germline ends. Germline-derived CDR1 and CDR2 are SEHNR and FQNEAQ (reference sequence). This CDR3 has 14 residues.

In its sample, this clonotype was seen many times. The chain carries TRBV4-1 and TRBJ1-1; D not resolved. The CDR3 spans 13 residues. Trimming removed 4 bases from V and 1 base from J, with 7 bases in between. Germline V gene data show CDR1 as MGHRA and CDR2 as YSYEKL. The CDR3 bases are TGCGCCAGCAGCCTCCTCTGGAACACTGAAGCTTTCTTT. Translated, it gives CASSLLWNTEAFF.